What follows are 2 T cell receptor beta chains derived from one specimen sequenced in a study of blood T cells in healthy people across ages. A J-beta primer mix and a sample-barcoded 5' primer were used in a second PCR of roughly 7 to 12 cycles. TCRdb reanalysed the 5' RACE reads using MiXCR and keeps one entry per CDR3 protein. The sample contains around 1,000,000 distinct CDR3 sequences, approximately 25% of which appear only once. This sample also belongs to another study, concerning T cells of mothers and their children.

Specimen: blood. Every receptor here comes from a girl aged 2-15 years in good health.

The rearrangement joins TRBV9 to TRBJ2-5; 9 nucleotides line up with TRBD1. Matching the DNA end better, TRBJ2-7 makes the J call doubtful. CDR1 is SGDLS, CDR2 YYNGEE, per germline. The CDR3 has 16 amino acids. This chain's CDR3 is CASSVDTGQGIYEQYF. The CDR3 DNA sequence: TGTGCCAGCAGCGTAGACACTGGACAGGGGATCTACGAGCAGTACTTC.

The rearrangement uses TRBV20-1 and TRBJ2-1; unclear D gene. CDR3 length: 11 amino acids. The V gene's germline CDR1 is DFQATT and CDR2 SNEGSKA (reference sequence). V lost 3 bases and J lost 7, with 7 bases in between. In DNA, the CDR3 is TGCAGTGCTAGGTTCGAGAATGAGCAGTTCTTC. This codes for CSARFENEQFF.